These 12 T cell receptor beta chains originate from one sample sequenced in a study of blood T cell repertoires in COVID-19. Assay used: immunoSEQ multiplex PCR; TCRdb lists only in-frame clones, some missing. The sample lists fewer than 450,000 clones, about 93% occurring once. The sample taken for sequencing was peripheral blood. These receptors came from a woman younger than 30 who had recovered from COVID-19.

The chain employs TRBV5-4 and TRBJ1-3; D gene ambiguous. Per the germline V gene, CDR1 is SGHNT and CDR2 is YYREEE (reference sequence). The CDR3 is 15 residues long. V lost 0 bases to trimming and J lost 0 bases, with 7 bases between them. CDR3 coding DNA: TGTGCCAGCAGCTTGGGGCAGGTCTCTGGAAACACCATATATTTT. Residues: CASSLGQVSGNTIYF.

This chain uses TRBV9 with TRBJ1-5; 7 bases match TRBD1. CDR1 is SGDLS, CDR2 YYNGEE, per germline. The CDR3 contains 16 residues. J was trimmed by 0 bases and V by 3 bases; bases with no gene match: 6. The CDR3 is CASSEGAGGSNQPQHF. In nucleotides, the CDR3 is TGTGCCAGCAGCGAGGGGGCCGGCGGTAGCAATCAGCCCCAGCATTTT. Variable domain in full (rest from reference TRBV9 and TRBJ1-5): DSGVTQTPKHLITATGQRVTLRCSPRSGDLSVYWYQQSLDQGLQFLIQYYNGEERAKGNILERFSAQQFPDLHSELNLSSLELGDSALYFCASSEGAGGSNQPQHFGDGTRLSIL.

CDR3 nucleotide sequence: TGTGCCAGCAGCTTGGGCTTTTCTCAGCCCCAGCATTTT. It codes for CASSLGFSQPQHF. V is TRBV11-3 and J is TRBJ1-5; no definite D call. Germline CDR1 SGHNT, CDR2 YENEEA. V was shortened by 3 bases and J by 6 bases, with 9 bases between the two germline ends. This CDR3 contains 13 residues.

The chain couples TRBV7-6 to TRBJ2-1; D is ambiguous. The germline CDR1 and CDR2 sequences are SGHVS and FNYEAQ. The CDR3 spans 12 residues. V lost 5 bases, J lost 2 bases, and 4 bases lay in between. The CDR3 loop is CASSGAYNEQFF. The CDR3 bases are TGTGCCAGCAGCGGAGCCTACAATGAGCAGTTCTTC.

V gene TRBV12-3 or TRBV12-4 combines with J gene TRBJ2-3; 8 nucleotides agree with TRBD2. CDR3 length: 13 residues. V trimming: 4 bases; J trimming: 6 bases; junction bases outside the gene matches: 3. This chain's CDR3 is CASSSSSGDTQYF. Here the CDR3 DNA reads TGTGCCAGCAGTTCTTCTAGCGGGGATACGCAGTATTTT.

The V and J genes are TRBV7-8 and TRBJ1-6; maybe TRBD1 (6 bases). V lost 0 bases to trimming and J lost 0 bases, with 12 bases between them. This CDR3 region has 18 residues. CDR1 is SGHVS and CDR2 is FQNEAQ in the germline V gene. The CDR3 protein is CASSLALRGSSYNSPLHF. CDR3 nucleotide sequence: TGTGCCAGCAGCTTAGCGCTAAGGGGGAGCTCCTATAATTCACCCCTCCACTTT.

The chain recombines TRBV6-4 with TRBJ2-1, with 14 bases fitting TRBD2. Unmatched junction bases numbered 2, after V lost 0 bases and J lost 7 bases. The CDR3 has 16 amino acids. Germline CDR1 MRHNA, CDR2 SNTAGT. CDR3 loop: CASSDSGLAGVNEQFF. The CDR3 nucleotides read TGTGCCAGCAGTGACTCGGGACTAGCGGGAGTGAATGAGCAGTTCTTC.

The CDR3: CASSLQLTGELFF. For the CDR3, the DNA is TGCGCCAGCAGCCTGCAGTTGACCGGGGAGCTGTTTTTT. The rearrangement links TRBV5-1 to TRBJ2-2; D unresolved. The length of the CDR3 is 13 residues. In germline, CDR1 is SGHRS, CDR2 YFSETQ. V dropped 4 bases and J dropped 5 bases, with 9 bases sitting between them.

The genes are TRBV19 and TRBJ2-2; 7 positions agree with TRBD1. Germline lookup yields CDR1 LNHDA and CDR2 SQIVND (reference sequence). The CDR3 extends over 16 amino acids. Losses at the gene ends were 6 bases for V and 6 bases for J; bases not matched to a gene: 13. The CDR3 DNA follows: TGTGCCAGTAGGGACAGGACAGCCCTCGCTCCCGGGGAGCTGTTTTTT. Translated: CASRDRTALAPGELFF.

This clone has only a few counts. The chain links TRBV27 to TRBJ1-2, with TRBD1 as a possible D gene (5 bases). V was shortened by 6 bases and J by 6 bases, with 14 bases between the two germline ends. This CDR3 region has 13 residues. The V gene's germline CDR1 is MNHEY and CDR2 SMNVEV (reference sequence). In nucleotides, the CDR3 is TGTGCCAGCAGCCCCGGGACTTTTAATGGCTACACCTTC. It encodes CASSPGTFNGYTF.

This clone was observed a handful of times. The chain carries TRBV28 and TRBJ1-2; 9 bases line up with TRBD1. Trimming removed 6 bases from V and 6 bases from J; junction bases left unmatched: 8. Per the germline V gene, CDR1 is MDHEN and CDR2 is SYDVKM. The CDR3 runs to 14 residues. The CDR3 DNA follows: TGTGCCAGCAGACTTTCCTGGACAGGGGATGGCTACACCTTC. Translating gives CASRLSWTGDGYTF.

The rearrangement uses TRBV7-8 and TRBJ2-7; D not resolved. Deletions cut 3 bases from V and 1 base from J, with 7 bases between. Germline CDR1 is SGHVS and CDR2 is FQNEAQ. This CDR3 contains 13 residues. In nucleotides, the CDR3 is TGTGCCAGCAGCTTTCAGGTATCCTACGAGCAGTACGTC. Protein product: CASSFQVSYEQYV.